This TCR beta chain was sequenced for a study of blood T cell repertoires in COVID-19 (dated by TCRdb to the early 2020s). Context from the whole study: Samples covering the acute and convalescent phases of COVID-19 were provided by collaborators in the United States, Italy and Spain. Where available, HLA class I and class II types were taken from metadata supplied by the sample provider and were not determined by assay-based typing. A freely available public database, intended as a resource for researchers studying the immune response to SARS-CoV-2, is where the repertoires were released. The material from the prospective study consisted of cDNA or gDNA derived from T cells, B-cell-depleted T cells, or PBMCs. The samples were drawn from two sources: the first 160 participants of the ongoing ImmuneRACE study, and fewer than 1,500 subjects contributed by 6 global collaborators. Deeply sampled blood TCRbeta repertoires from subjects exposed to, actively infected with, or recovered from COVID-19 were included in the dataset. Sample metadata almost always included a de-identified subject ID, COVID-19 status, age in years and sex.

Relative to germline, V is missing 4 bases and J is missing 5 bases, with 2 bases of the junction outside any gene match. Measured from the cysteine to the phenylalanine, the CDR3 is 13 residues long. Of the read, only the CDR3 DNA is kept; its 39 bases are in frame from base 1. Sequences LNHDA (CDR1) and SQIVND (CDR2) are obtained from the germline V gene (reference sequence). Broad study findings and their caveats: How much clinical and demographic metadata was included differed by source and by participant, and the metadata was provided uncurated.

Collaborating institutions collected whole blood in K2EDTA tubes following their own protocols. Collaborator samples were shipped for TCRbeta analysis as frozen whole blood, isolated PBMCs, or DNA extracted from either sample type. Details on this clone: This receptor's antigen is unknown. One base away there is no much larger clone; base qualities are not given.

TCRbeta CDR3 regions were amplified from genomic DNA using the immunoSEQ Assay, a bias-controlled multiplex PCR. The source study handled its data this way. Nucleated cell counts per sample were estimated from amplification of reference gene primers within the assay. To quantify the absolute abundance of each unique TCRbeta CDR3 rearrangement, sequence reads were collapsed and filtered. For each sample, productive Simpson clonality was calculated as the square root of Simpson's diversity index over productive rearrangements. Drawn from immuneACCESS, this table holds only the in-frame rearrangements with V and J called that TCRdb kept. Clones are partly lost; checked studies trace under half to an unresolved V gene and leave the rest unexplained. That table supplies the V and J calls and clone size; D and trimming were determined from the DNA. The sample includes 65,000 to 85,000 clones, with more than 70% observed a single time. Together, the top ten hold around 5% of the sample.

This TCR derives from a man over 45 with active COVID-19. This chain joins TRBV19 to TRBJ2-1; TRBD2 agrees with 7 junctional bases. Sequencing input: peripheral blood. The nucleotide sequence is TGTGCCAGTAGTACGGGACTAAACAATGAGCAGTTCTTC. This is translated as CASSTGLNNEQFF. Reference TRBV19 and TRBJ2-1 genes cover what lies past the CDR3, so the full variable domain is DGGITQSPKYLFRKEGQNVTLSCEQNLNHDAMYWYRQDPGQGLRLIYYSQIVNDFQKGDIAEGYSVSREKKESFPLTVTSAQKNPTAFYLCASSTGLNNEQFFGPGTRLTVL.